The 7 T cell receptor beta chains reported below all come from one sample, sequenced in a study of T cells in Graves' hyperthyroidism and ophthalmopathy. The investigators amplified TCR beta CDR3 regions from RNA transcripts. An initial round of RT-PCR targeting the TCR CDR3 relied on the HTBI primer set. One entry per CDR3 protein, called by TCRdb with MiXCR from the multiplex PCR reads. The sample consists of 540,000 or so distinct CDR3 sequences, 40% to 55% of them appearing once. The sequenced sample consisted of peripheral blood or thyroid tissue (not recorded which). The receptors were sampled from an adult woman with Graves' disease, either hyperthyroidism or ophthalmopathy (not recorded which).

This clonotype was seen many times. The chain combines TRBV5-1 with TRBJ2-7, with no clear D. The CDR3 is 13 amino acids. Germline V CDR1 and CDR2: SGHRS, YFSETQ. Deletions cut 3 bases from V and 5 bases from J, with 12 bases between. The CDR3 sequence: CASSSVGSNEQYF. The CDR3 coding sequence is TGCGCCAGCAGCTCGGTGGGTTCTAACGAGCAGTACTTC.

This clonotype was counted at least ten times. V gene TRBV27 combines with J gene TRBJ1-2, with D unclear. Between the trimmed V and J ends, which lost 0 bases and 4 bases, there was a span of 6 bases. The germline V gene has CDR1 MNHEY and CDR2 SMNVEV (reference sequence). The CDR3 runs to 13 residues. The CDR3 DNA reads as TGTGCCAGCAGTTTATCGCCTCCCTATGGCTACACCTTC. It translates to CASSLSPPYGYTF.

This clonotype occurred many times. This chain uses TRBV24-1 with TRBJ1-5; D perhaps matches TRBD1 (6 bases). Germline V gene lookup returns CDR1 KGHDR and CDR2 SFDVKD. The CDR3 is made up of 14 amino acids. V was shortened by 3 bases and J by 6 bases, with 11 bases between the two germline ends. Here the CDR3 reads CATSDGQTGQPQHF. In DNA, the CDR3 is TGTGCCACCAGTGATGGACAGACGGGTCAGCCCCAGCATTTT.

This clonotype was counted a few times. The chain couples TRBV15 to TRBJ1-1, with a possible D match to TRBD1 (6 bases). Germline V lookup: CDR1 LNHNV, CDR2 YYDKDF (reference sequence). This CDR3 has 13 residues. V lost 3 bases, J lost 7 bases, and 12 bases lay in between. The CDR3 nucleotides are TGTGCCACCAGCAGCCGATTACAGGGTGAAGCTTTCTTT. Its protein is CATSSRLQGEAFF. Supplemented by reference TRBV15 and TRBJ1-1, the full variable domain reads DAMVIQNPRYQVTQFGKPVTLSCSQTLNHNVMYWYQQKSSQAPKLLFHYYDKDFNNEADTPDNFQSRRPNTSFCFLDIRSPGLGDTAMYLCATSSRLQGEAFFGQGTRLTVV.

Notes on this clonotype: A read error may explain this, as a much larger clone is one base away. The chain carries TRBV20-1 and TRBJ2-7, with 8 bases lining up with TRBD1. Germline loops: CDR1 DFQATT, CDR2 SNEGSKA (reference sequence). The CDR3 runs to 15 residues. This CDR3 reads CSAYGQGNCSYEQCF. CDR3 DNA: TGCAGTGCTTACGGACAGGGAAATTGCTCCTACGAGCAGTGCTTC.

Concerning this clonotype itself: At one end, the junction sequence differs from germline, possibly due to a read error. V gene TRBV11-2 combines with J gene TRBJ2-7; TRBD2 matches at 7 bases. This CDR3 comprises 13 residues. From germline, CDR1 is SGHAT and CDR2 FQNNGV. CDR3 sequence: CVSSLAATYEQYF. DNA of the CDR3: TGTGTCAGCAGTCTAGCGGCCACTTACGAGCAGTACTTC.

This chain connects TRBV10-3 to TRBJ2-7, with 8 bases that match TRBD1. The germline V gene has CDR1 ENHRY and CDR2 SYGVKD. Trimming at V came to 7 bases and at J to 6 bases, leaving 14 bases not matched to a gene. The CDR3 loop spans 15 amino acids. The chain's CDR3 is CAITPGRQGLREQYF. CDR3 in DNA: TGTGCCATCACCCCTGGGAGACAGGGGCTGCGCGAGCAGTACTTC.